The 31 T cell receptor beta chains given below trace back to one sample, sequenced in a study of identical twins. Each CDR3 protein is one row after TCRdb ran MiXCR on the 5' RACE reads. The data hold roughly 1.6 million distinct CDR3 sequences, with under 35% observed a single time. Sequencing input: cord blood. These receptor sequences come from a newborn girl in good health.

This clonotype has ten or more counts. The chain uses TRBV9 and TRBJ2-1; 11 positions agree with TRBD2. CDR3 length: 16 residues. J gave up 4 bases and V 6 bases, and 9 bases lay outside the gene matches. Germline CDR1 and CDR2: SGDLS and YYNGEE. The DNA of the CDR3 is TGTGCCAGCACCAGTAAGACTAGCGGGGCTTACAATGAGCAGTTCTTC. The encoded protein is CASTSKTSGAYNEQFF.

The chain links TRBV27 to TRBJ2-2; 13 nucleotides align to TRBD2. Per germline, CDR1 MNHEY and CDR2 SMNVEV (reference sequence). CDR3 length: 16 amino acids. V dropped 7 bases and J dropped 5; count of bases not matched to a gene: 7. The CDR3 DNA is TGTGCCAGCACCATCGGGACTAGCGGGATTACCGGGGAGCTGTTTTTT. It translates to CASTIGTSGITGELFF.

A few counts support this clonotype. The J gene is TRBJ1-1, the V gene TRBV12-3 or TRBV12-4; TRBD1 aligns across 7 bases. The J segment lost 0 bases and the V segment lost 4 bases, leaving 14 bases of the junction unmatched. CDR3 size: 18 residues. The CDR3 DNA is TGTGCCAGCAGTTCCCTGCCCGGACAGGTCTCAATGAACACTGAAGCTTTCTTT. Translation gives CASSSLPGQVSMNTEAFF.

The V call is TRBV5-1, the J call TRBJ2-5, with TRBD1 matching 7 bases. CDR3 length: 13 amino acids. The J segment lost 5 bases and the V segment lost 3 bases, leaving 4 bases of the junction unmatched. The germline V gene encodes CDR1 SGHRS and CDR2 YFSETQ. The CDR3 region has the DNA TGCGCCAGCAGCTCCAGGGGGACGGAGACCCAGTACTTC. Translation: CASSSRGTETQYF. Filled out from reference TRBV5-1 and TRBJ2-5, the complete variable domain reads KAGVTQTPRYLIKTRGQQVTLSCSPISGHRSVSWYQQTPGQGLQFLFEYFSETQRNKGNFPGRFSGRQFSNSRSEMNVSTLELGDSALYLCASSSRGTETQYFGPGTRLLVL.

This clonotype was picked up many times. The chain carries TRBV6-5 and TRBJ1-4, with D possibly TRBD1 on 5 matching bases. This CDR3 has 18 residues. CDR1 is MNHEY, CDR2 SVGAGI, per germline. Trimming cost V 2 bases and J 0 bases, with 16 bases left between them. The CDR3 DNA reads TGTGCCAGCAGTTACAGGGGAACCAGGGTGGCAACTAATGAAAAACTGTTTTTT. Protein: CASSYRGTRVATNEKLFF.

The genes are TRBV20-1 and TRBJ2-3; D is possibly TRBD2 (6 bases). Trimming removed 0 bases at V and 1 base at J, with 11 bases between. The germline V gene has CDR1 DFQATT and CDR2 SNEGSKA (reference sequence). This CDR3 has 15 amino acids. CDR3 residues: CSARDRWRGTDTQYF. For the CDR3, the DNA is TGCAGTGCTAGAGATCGGTGGAGGGGCACAGATACGCAGTATTTT.

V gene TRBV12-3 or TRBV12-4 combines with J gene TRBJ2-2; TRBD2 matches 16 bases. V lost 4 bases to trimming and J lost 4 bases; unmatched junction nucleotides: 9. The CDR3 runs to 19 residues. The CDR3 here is CASSWGTSGGGRVTGELFF. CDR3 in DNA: TGTGCCAGCAGTTGGGGGACTAGCGGGGGGGGACGAGTCACCGGGGAGCTGTTTTTT.

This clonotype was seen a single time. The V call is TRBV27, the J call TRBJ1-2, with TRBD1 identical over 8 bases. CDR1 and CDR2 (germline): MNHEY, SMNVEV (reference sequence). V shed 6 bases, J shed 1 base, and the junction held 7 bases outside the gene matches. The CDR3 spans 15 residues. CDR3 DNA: TGTGCCAGCAGGTCCCACAGGGGGAATAACTATGGCTACACCTTC. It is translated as CASRSHRGNNYGYTF.

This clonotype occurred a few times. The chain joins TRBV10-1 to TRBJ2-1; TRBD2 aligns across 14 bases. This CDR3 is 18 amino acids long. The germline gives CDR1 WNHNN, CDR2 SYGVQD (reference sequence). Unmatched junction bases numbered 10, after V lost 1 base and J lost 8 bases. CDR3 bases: TGCGCCAGCAGTGAGTTGAGGACTAGCGGGGGGCCCGCCTATGAGCAGTTCTTC. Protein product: CASSELRTSGGPAYEQFF.

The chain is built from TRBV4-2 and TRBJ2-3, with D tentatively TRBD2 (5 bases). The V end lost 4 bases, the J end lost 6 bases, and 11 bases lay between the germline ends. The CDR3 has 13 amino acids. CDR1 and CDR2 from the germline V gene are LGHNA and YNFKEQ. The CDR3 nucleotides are TGTGCCAGCAGCCCTTGGCCGGGGGATACGCAGTATTTT. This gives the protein CASSPWPGDTQYF.

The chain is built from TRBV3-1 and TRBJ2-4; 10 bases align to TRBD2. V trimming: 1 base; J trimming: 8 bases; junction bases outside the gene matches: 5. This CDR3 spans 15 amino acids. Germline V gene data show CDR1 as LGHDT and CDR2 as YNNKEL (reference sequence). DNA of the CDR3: TGTGCCAGCAGCCAAGGGGGACTAGCGAGTGACATTCAGTACTTC. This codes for CASSQGGLASDIQYF.

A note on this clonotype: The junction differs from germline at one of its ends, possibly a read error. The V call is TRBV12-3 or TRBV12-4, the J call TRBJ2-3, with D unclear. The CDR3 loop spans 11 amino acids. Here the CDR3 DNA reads TGTTCCAGCAGTTTTGGGGATACGCAGTATTTT. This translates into CSSSFGDTQYF.

DNA of the CDR3: TGTGCCACCAGTGATTACTCCTACAATGAGCAGTTCTTC. This codes for CATSDYSYNEQFF. The V call is TRBV24-1, the J call TRBJ2-1; no reliable D call. Trimming removed 2 bases at V and 0 bases at J, with 1 base between. CDR1 is KGHDR, CDR2 SFDVKD, per germline. This CDR3 is built from 13 residues.

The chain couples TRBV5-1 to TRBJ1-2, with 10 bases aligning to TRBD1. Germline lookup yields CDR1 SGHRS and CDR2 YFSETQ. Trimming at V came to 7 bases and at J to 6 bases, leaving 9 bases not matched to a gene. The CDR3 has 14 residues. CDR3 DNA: TGCGCCAGCCGAGGGGGACAGGGGTGGAATGGCTACACCTTC. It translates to CASRGGQGWNGYTF.

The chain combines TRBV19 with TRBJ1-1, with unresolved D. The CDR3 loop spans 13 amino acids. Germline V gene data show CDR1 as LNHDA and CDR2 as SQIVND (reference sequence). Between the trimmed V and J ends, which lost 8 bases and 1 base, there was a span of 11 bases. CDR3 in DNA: TGTGCCAGTCGACTCGGGCAGAACACTGAAGCTTTCTTT. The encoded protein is CASRLGQNTEAFF.

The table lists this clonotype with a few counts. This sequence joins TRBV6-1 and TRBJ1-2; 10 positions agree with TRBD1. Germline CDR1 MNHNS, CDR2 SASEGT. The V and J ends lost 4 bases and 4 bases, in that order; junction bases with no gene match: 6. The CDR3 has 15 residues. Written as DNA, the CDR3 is TGTGCCAGCAGTGGGAGACAGGGGGCCGTCTATGGCTACACCTTC. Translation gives CASSGRQGAVYGYTF.

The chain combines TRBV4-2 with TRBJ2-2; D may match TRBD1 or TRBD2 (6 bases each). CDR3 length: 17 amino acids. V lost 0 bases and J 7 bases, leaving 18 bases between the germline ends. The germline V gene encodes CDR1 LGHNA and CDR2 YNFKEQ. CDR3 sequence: CASSQDYGGPSGGELFF. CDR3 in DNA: TGTGCCAGCAGCCAAGATTACGGGGGCCCCTCGGGCGGGGAGCTGTTTTTT.

CDR3 in amino acids: CASSEPSSGSYNEQYF. The CDR3 nucleotides read TGTGCCAGCAGTGAACCCTCTAGCGGGAGCTACAATGAGCAGTACTTC. V and J are TRBV25-1 and TRBJ2-1, with 10 bases matching TRBD2. The tail of the sequence fits TRBJ2-7 better, so the J call may be wrong. The CDR3 runs 16 residues. Germline V gene sequence: CDR1 MGHDK, CDR2 SYGVNS.

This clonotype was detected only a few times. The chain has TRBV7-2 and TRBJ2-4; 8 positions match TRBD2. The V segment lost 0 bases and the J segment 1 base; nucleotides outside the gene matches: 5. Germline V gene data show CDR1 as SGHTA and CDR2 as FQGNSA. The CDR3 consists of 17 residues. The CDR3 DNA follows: TGTGCCAGCAGCTTAGCATTCGGGGGGGTGGCCAAAAACATTCAGTACTTC. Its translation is CASSLAFGGVAKNIQYF. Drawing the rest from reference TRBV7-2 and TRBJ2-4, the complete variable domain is GAGVSQSPSNKVTEKGKDVELRCDPISGHTALYWYRQSLGQGLEFLIYFQGNSAPDKSGLPSDRFSAERTGGSVSTLTIQRTQQEDSAVYLCASSLAFGGVAKNIQYFGAGTRLSVL.

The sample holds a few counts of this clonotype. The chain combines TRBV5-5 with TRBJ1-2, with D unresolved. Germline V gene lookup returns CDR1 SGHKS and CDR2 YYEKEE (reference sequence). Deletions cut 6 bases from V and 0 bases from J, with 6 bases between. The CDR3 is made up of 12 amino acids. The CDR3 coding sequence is TGTGCCAGCACCTGGACTAACTATGGCTACACCTTC. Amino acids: CASTWTNYGYTF.

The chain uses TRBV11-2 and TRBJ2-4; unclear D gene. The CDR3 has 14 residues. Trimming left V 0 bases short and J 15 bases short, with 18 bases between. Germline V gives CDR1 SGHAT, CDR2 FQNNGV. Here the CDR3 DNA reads TGTGCCAGCAGCTTAGACGCCAGCCTCTACGAGCGGTACTTC. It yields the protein CASSLDASLYERYF. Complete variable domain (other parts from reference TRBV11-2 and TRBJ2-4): EAGVAQSPRYKIIEKRQSVAFWCNPISGHATLYWYQQILGQGPKLLIQFQNNGVVDDSQLPKDRFSAERLKGVDSTLKIQPAKLEDSAVYLCASSLDASLYERYFGAGTRLSVL.

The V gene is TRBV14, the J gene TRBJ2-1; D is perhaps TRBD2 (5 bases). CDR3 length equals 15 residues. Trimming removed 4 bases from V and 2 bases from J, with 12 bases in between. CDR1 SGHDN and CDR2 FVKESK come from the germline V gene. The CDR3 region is CASSPWTGTYNEQFF. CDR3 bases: TGTGCCAGCAGCCCTTGGACGGGAACCTACAATGAGCAGTTCTTC.

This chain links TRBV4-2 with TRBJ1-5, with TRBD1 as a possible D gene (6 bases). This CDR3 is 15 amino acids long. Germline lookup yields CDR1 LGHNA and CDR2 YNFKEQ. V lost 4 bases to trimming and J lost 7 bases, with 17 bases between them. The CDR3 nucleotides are TGTGCCAGCAGCCCCGCGAGGACAGCGAGACAGCCCCAGCATTTT. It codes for CASSPARTARQPQHF.

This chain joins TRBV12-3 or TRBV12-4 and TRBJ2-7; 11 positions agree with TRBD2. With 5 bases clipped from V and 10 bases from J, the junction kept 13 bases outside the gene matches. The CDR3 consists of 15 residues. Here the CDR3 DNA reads TGTGCCAGCAGTAAACGACTAGCGGGGATCGAGGCCCAGTACTTC. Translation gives CASSKRLAGIEAQYF.

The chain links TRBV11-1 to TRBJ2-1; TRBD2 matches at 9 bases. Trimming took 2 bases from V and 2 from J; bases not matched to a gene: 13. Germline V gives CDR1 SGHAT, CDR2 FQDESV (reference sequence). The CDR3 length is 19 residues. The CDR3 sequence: CASSLRLAASLPPYNEQFF. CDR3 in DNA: TGTGCCAGCAGCTTACGACTAGCGGCGTCACTACCTCCCTACAATGAGCAGTTCTTC.

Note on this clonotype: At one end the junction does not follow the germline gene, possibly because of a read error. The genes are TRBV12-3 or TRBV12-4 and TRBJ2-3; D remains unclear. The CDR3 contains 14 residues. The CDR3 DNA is TGTGCCAGCAGTTTAGGGCTTGGAGCAGATGCGCAGTATTTT. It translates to CASSLGLGADAQYF.

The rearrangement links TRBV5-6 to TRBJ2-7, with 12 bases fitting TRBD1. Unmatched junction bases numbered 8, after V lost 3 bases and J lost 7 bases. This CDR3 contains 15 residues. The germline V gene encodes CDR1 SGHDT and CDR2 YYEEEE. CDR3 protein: CASSWGQGAYNEQYF. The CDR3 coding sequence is TGTGCCAGCAGCTGGGGACAGGGGGCCTACAATGAGCAGTACTTC.

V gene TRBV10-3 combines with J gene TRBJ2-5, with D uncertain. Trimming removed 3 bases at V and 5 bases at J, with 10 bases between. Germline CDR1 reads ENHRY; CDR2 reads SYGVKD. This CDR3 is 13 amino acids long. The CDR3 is CAISEEREETQYF. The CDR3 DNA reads TGTGCCATCAGTGAAGAGCGAGAGGAGACCCAGTACTTC.

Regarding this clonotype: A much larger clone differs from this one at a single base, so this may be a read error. As DNA, the CDR3 is TGCGCCAGCACCCGAATAGCGGGAGTGACAGATACGCAGTATTTT. Residues: CASTRIAGVTDTQYF. J is TRBJ2-3 and V is TRBV5-1, with 9 nucleotides matching TRBD2. Per germline, CDR1 SGHRS and CDR2 YFSETQ. The CDR3 is 15 residues long. Trimming took 6 bases from V and 3 from J; bases not matched to a gene: 8. Supplemented by reference TRBV5-1 and TRBJ2-3, the full variable domain reads KAGVTQTPRYLIKTRGQQVTLSCSPISGHRSVSWYQQTPGQGLQFLFEYFSETQRNKGNFPGRFSGRQFSNSRSEMNVSTLELGDSALYLCASTRIAGVTDTQYFGPGTRLTVL.

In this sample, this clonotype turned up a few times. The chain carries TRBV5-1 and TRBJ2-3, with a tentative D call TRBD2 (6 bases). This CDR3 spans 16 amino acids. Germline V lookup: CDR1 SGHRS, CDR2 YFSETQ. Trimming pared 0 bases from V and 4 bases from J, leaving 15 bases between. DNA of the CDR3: TGCGCCAGCAGCTTGGGGCCTACTAGCTTCCCAGATACGCAGTATTTT. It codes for CASSLGPTSFPDTQYF.

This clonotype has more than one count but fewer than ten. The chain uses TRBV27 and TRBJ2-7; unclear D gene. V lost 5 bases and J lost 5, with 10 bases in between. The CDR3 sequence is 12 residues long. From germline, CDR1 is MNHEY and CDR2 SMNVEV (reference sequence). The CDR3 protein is CASSRVGHEQYF. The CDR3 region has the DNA TGTGCCAGCAGTCGGGTAGGACACGAGCAGTACTTC.